This T cell receptor (beta chain) was retrieved from a study of human T cells and chemical hapten exposure. In the study overall: Upper inner arm skin measuring approximately 2 cm by approximately 2 cm received 2% DPC for sensitization.

This clonotype came up many times. The antigen is undetermined. The time point was: patch test 3, about 24 weeks after DPC sensitization. Documented treatment: therapeutic diphenylcyclopropenone sensitization with weekly scalp DPC. Patches went on only after blood had been drawn each time. Notes on the study in general: Because they had alopecia, donors may respond immunologically unlike healthy people.

During construction of the library, unique molecular identifiers were attached to individual cDNA molecules for quantitative, reproducible TCR counting. TCRdb re-called the RACE reads with MiXCR, one entry per CDR3 protein. This table has around 85,000 distinct CDR3 sequences, 10% to 15% appearing once. Germline V gene data show CDR1 as SQVTM and CDR2 as ANQGSEA. There are 14 residues in the CDR3. Trimming cost V 3 bases and J 4 bases; bases outside gene matches: 5. The material sequenced was whole blood, taken in connection with sensitization to the hapten diphenylcyclopropenone (DPC). The chain couples TRBV29-1 to TRBJ2-1; 8 nucleotides line up with TRBD2. The TCR originated in a woman in her 50s with alopecia areata. Some clones in this sample may be carry-over from other donors' samples. The chain's CDR3 is CSVDKREPYNEQFF. In nucleotides, the CDR3 is TGCAGCGTTGACAAGCGGGAGCCGTACAATGAGCAGTTCTTC.